This entry lists 12 T cell receptor beta chains sequenced from one sample in a study of T cells after yellow fever vaccination (dated by TCRdb to between 2018 and 2020). The treatment or condition label, as the study defines it: live attenuated yellow fever vaccine strain. Preparation of the library involved 5' RACE. Instrument on record: Illumina HiSeq 2500. TCRdb redid the processing of the public reads, applying fastp at Q25 and MiXCR, and retained in-frame beta chains. For every CDR3 protein sequence, its rows merge into one entry that carries the most common genes and DNA. Counted in this sample were approximately 580,000 distinct CDR3 sequences; less than 20% of them appeared once. In total, the top ten clones hold 17% of the sample. The sample here was PBMCs, taken 4 to 5 days after the first yellow fever vaccination. The source of these receptors is a man younger than 35 who received the YFV17D yellow fever vaccine.

V is TRBV5-4 and J is TRBJ2-4; the D is unclear. Trimming took 4 bases from V and 0 from J, leaving 11 bases between them. The V gene's germline CDR1 is SGHNT and CDR2 YYREEE (reference sequence). The CDR3 length is 15 residues. CDR3 sequence reads: CASSRTGLAKNIQYF. The CDR3 DNA reads as TGTGCCAGCAGCCGGACCGGATTAGCCAAAAACATTCAGTACTTC.

The table lists this clonotype with many counts. This chain uses TRBV7-2 with TRBJ2-3; 7 nucleotides match TRBD2. Germline CDR1 and CDR2: SGHTA and FQGNSA. This CDR3 region has 16 residues. The J segment lost 2 bases and the V segment lost 4 bases, leaving 9 bases of the junction unmatched. In DNA form, the CDR3 reads TGTGCCAGCAGCTCGTACTCGGGGGGACTCACAGATACGCAGTATTTT. Its protein product is CASSSYSGGLTDTQYF.

This sequence joins TRBV29-1 and TRBJ1-2, with a weak D call TRBD1 (6 bases). The CDR3 is 14 residues long. Germline CDR1 reads SQVTM; CDR2 reads ANQGSEA. The V end was cut by 7 bases, the J end by 0 bases, with 15 bases between. CDR3 coding DNA: TGCAGCGCTCAACGGGACACCTCTAACTATGGCTACACCTTC. Translated: CSAQRDTSNYGYTF.

Only a few counts were recorded for this clonotype. The V call is TRBV18, the J call TRBJ1-2; TRBD1 is a possible D gene (6 bases). The CDR3 has 14 residues. In germline, CDR1 is KGHSH, CDR2 LQKENI. Between the trimmed V and J ends, which lost 2 bases and 1 base, there was a span of 8 bases. The CDR3: CASSPAGDNYGYTF. The CDR3 DNA sequence: TGTGCCAGCTCACCAGCAGGGGATAACTATGGCTACACCTTC.

The sample holds one count of this clonotype. The J gene is TRBJ2-7, the V gene TRBV12-3 or TRBV12-4, with 12 nucleotides matching TRBD2. The CDR3 runs to 17 residues. With V trimmed by 1 base and J by 7 bases, 11 bases remained unmatched. The CDR3 loop reads CASSLEGLAGSLREQYF. CDR3 in DNA: TGTGCCAGCAGTTTAGAAGGACTAGCGGGATCCCTAAGGGAGCAGTACTTC.

This clonotype was counted between two and nine times. This chain links TRBV7-9 with TRBJ1-6; D is perhaps TRBD1 (6 bases). This CDR3 is 15 amino acids long. The ends were cut back, 5 bases at V and 3 bases at J, with 11 bases in the middle. CDR1 and CDR2 (germline): SEHNR, FQNEAQ (reference sequence). The CDR3 DNA sequence: TGTGCCAGCAGCCCAGGGGCAGACTATAATTCACCCCTCCACTTT. Residues: CASSPGADYNSPLHF.

This clonotype was detected a few times. The rearrangement joins TRBV6-5 to TRBJ2-5, with D unclear. Trimming took 0 bases from V and 5 from J, leaving 10 bases between them. The CDR3 runs to 14 residues. Per germline, CDR1 MNHEY and CDR2 SVGAGI. CDR3 amino acids: CASSYSGLMETQYF. The CDR3 nucleotides are TGTGCCAGCAGTTACTCAGGGCTCATGGAGACCCAGTACTTC.

This clonotype was counted only a few times. The chain links TRBV7-2 to TRBJ2-2, with 7 bases identical to TRBD1. CDR3 size: 17 residues. Germline V gives CDR1 SGHTA, CDR2 FQGNSA. After removal of 1 base from V and 0 bases from J, the junction contained 5 bases not matched to a gene. CDR3 sequence: CASSLVGTAANTGELFF. CDR3 coding DNA: TGTGCCAGCAGCTTAGTGGGGACAGCCGCGAACACCGGGGAGCTGTTTTTT.

A few counts support this clonotype. The chain is built from TRBV7-3 and TRBJ2-1, with 7 bases fitting TRBD2. The CDR3 has 14 residues. In germline, CDR1 is SGHTA, CDR2 FQGTGA. Losses at the gene ends were 1 base for V and 4 bases for J; bases not matched to a gene: 1. CDR3 region: CASSLRRGYNEQFF. The CDR3 coding sequence is TGTGCCAGCAGCTTAAGGCGGGGGTACAATGAGCAGTTCTTC.

This clonotype was seen a handful of times. The rearrangement links TRBV20-1 to TRBJ1-1; TRBD1 matches at 10 bases. Germline CDR1 is DFQATT and CDR2 is SNEGSKA (reference sequence). This CDR3 comprises 13 residues. The V gene end was trimmed by 6 bases and the J gene end by 5 bases; junction bases not matched to a gene: 6. The CDR3 loop is CSAGTGEGTEAFF. Written as DNA, the CDR3 is TGCAGTGCCGGGACAGGGGAAGGGACTGAAGCTTTCTTT.

This clonotype was detected a few times. The V call is TRBV6-2 or TRBV6-3, the J call TRBJ1-5, with 8 bases matching TRBD1. CDR1 is MNHEY, CDR2 SVGEGT, per germline. This CDR3 is 14 amino acids long. V dropped 4 bases and J dropped 6; count of bases not matched to a gene: 5. Written as DNA, the CDR3 is TGTGCCAGCAGTTCCGGACAGGGTATTCAGCCCCAGCATTTT. Its protein product is CASSSGQGIQPQHF.

This clonotype was detected many times. The chain links TRBV12-3 or TRBV12-4 to TRBJ2-3; D possibly uses TRBD1 or TRBD2 (5 bases each). The CDR3 consists of 15 residues. V lost 5 bases, J lost 0 bases, and 12 bases lay in between. CDR3 coding DNA: TGTGCCAGCAGTGTAAGGGACGGTAGCACAGATACGCAGTATTTT. Translated, it gives CASSVRDGSTDTQYF.